These 6 T cell receptor beta chains were all obtained from the same sample, sequenced in a study of blood T cell repertoires in COVID-19. The assay was immunoSEQ multiplex PCR, and TCRdb's table has in-frame clones only and misses some. The table shows more than 85,000 clones, with roughly 80% occurring only once. The sequencing sample was made of peripheral blood. The receptors stem from a woman aged 70-85 years with acute or convalescent COVID-19.

Only a few counts were recorded for this clone. The rearrangement joins TRBV15 to TRBJ2-5; 7 bases match TRBD2. CDR1 is LNHNV, CDR2 YYDKDF, per germline (reference sequence). The CDR3 sequence is 14 residues long. J lost 5 bases, V lost 4 bases, and 7 bases had no gene match. In DNA, the CDR3 is TGTGCCACCAGCATGGGGGGGGACGGGGAGACCCAGTACTTC. This translates into CATSMGGDGETQYF.

The J gene is TRBJ1-2, the V gene TRBV7-2; the D gene is possibly TRBD1 (6 bases). V was clipped by 1 base and J by 5 bases, with 14 bases between them. The germline CDR1 and CDR2 sequences are SGHTA and FQGNSA. CDR3 length equals 15 residues. Here the CDR3 reads CASSLVLDTGYGYTF. In nucleotides, the CDR3 is TGTGCCAGCAGCTTAGTGTTGGACACAGGGTATGGCTACACCTTC.

The gene calls are TRBV4-1 and TRBJ1-1; possible D gene TRBD1, 5 bases. V was pared by 1 base and J by 1 base, with 10 bases between. There are 15 residues in the CDR3. Germline CDR1 is MGHRA and CDR2 is YSYEKL. Here the CDR3 DNA reads TGCGCCAGCAGCCAAGGTCCAGGGCCGAACACTGAAGCTTTCTTT. The encoded protein is CASSQGPGPNTEAFF.

This clone has only one observation. The chain recombines TRBV7-8 with TRBJ1-3; 7 positions agree with TRBD1. V gave up 5 bases and J gave up 4 bases; unmatched junction bases: 8. CDR1 and CDR2 (germline): SGHVS, FQNEAQ. This CDR3 region has 15 residues. CDR3 region: CASSRDRDSGNTIYF. CDR3 nucleotides: TGTGCCAGCAGCCGAGACCGGGACAGCGGAAACACCATATATTTT.

The rearrangement links TRBV27 to TRBJ1-2; 7 bases fit TRBD1. The germline CDR1 and CDR2 sequences are MNHEY and SMNVEV (reference sequence). The CDR3 length is 14 residues. With V trimmed by 5 bases and J by 4 bases, 7 bases remained unmatched. CDR3 sequence (DNA): TGTGCCAGCAGTCCAAATGGACAGGTCTATGGCTACACCTTC. The encoded protein is CASSPNGQVYGYTF.

This clone has more than one count but fewer than ten. This chain links TRBV7-8 with TRBJ2-7, with 9 bases identical to TRBD1. The CDR3 runs to 14 residues. The germline gives CDR1 SGHVS, CDR2 FQNEAQ. Trimming removed 7 bases from V and 6 bases from J; junction bases left unmatched: 10. CDR3 in amino acids: CASTHRQGVVEQYF. The CDR3 DNA reads as TGTGCCAGCACCCACCGACAGGGGGTTGTCGAGCAGTACTTC.